Below, 27 T cell receptor beta chains from the same sample are listed, as sequenced in a study of spatial heterogeneity in lung cancer (dated by TCRdb to the late 2010s). Libraries were built with 5' RACE. Sequencing took place on a NextSeq 500. Using fastp at Q25 and MiXCR, TCRdb reprocessed the public reads and kept productive beta chains. Each CDR3 protein gets just one entry, which takes the most common genes and DNA from the rows behind it. The sample table lists approximately 56,000 distinct CDR3 sequences, under 8% of them with a count of one. The ten top clones hold less than 45% of the sample. According to the study, the label for this sample's time point signals: blood at routine non-recurrence follow-up after resection. Whole RNA extracted from tumor and nontumor lung tissue, or from cryopreserved PBMC samples, was used for TCR sequencing without cell sorting. This specimen consisted of PBMCs, obtained at follow-up. The source of these receptors is a female donor with early-stage non-small cell lung cancer.

This clonotype was detected many times. The rearrangement joins TRBV14 to TRBJ2-2; 9 bases fit TRBD1. CDR1 is SGHDN, CDR2 FVKESK, per germline. Trimming cost V 6 bases and J 5 bases; bases outside gene matches: 4. CDR3 length: 14 residues. The CDR3 DNA reads TGTGCCAGCAGTATACAGGGGGCGACCGGGGAGCTGTTTTTT. This translates into CASSIQGATGELFF.

This clonotype was detected ten times or more. This rearrangement joins TRBV13 to TRBJ1-1; the match to TRBD1 covers 8 bases. Germline V CDR1 and CDR2: PRHDT, FYEKMQ (reference sequence). The CDR3 covers 16 residues. Trimming took 8 bases from V and 3 from J; bases not matched to a gene: 14. The CDR3 DNA follows: TGTGCCAGCCACGGACAGGGCAGTGTATGGGACACTGAAGCTTTCTTT. Translating it yields CASHGQGSVWDTEAFF.

This clonotype was seen repeatedly, ten times or more. CDR3 region: CAISESGLLQETQYF. The CDR3 DNA is TGTGCCATCAGTGAGTCAGGGCTCCTTCAAGAGACCCAGTACTTC. The chain carries TRBV10-3 and TRBJ2-5; D not certain. The CDR3 loop spans 15 amino acids. The V gene lost 0 bases and the J gene lost 2 bases, with 10 bases spanning the gap. CDR1 and CDR2 (germline): ENHRY, SYGVKD.

The gene calls are TRBV7-8 and TRBJ2-7; 9 positions match TRBD1. J was trimmed by 9 bases and V by 0 bases; bases with no gene match: 21. CDR1 and CDR2 (germline): SGHVS, FQNEAQ. CDR3 length: 19 amino acids. The CDR3 region has the DNA TGTGCCAGCAGCTTAGCGCTAGGGACAGGGTTTGATGGGTCCAGATGGCAGTACTTC. It encodes CASSLALGTGFDGSRWQYF.

Ten or more counts support this clonotype. The CDR3 nucleotides read TGTGCCAGCAGTTTTTACGTCCAGGGGTCCTATAATTCACCCCTCCACTTT. It encodes CASSFYVQGSYNSPLHF. This rearrangement joins TRBV28 to TRBJ1-6; D possibly corresponds to TRBD1 (6 bases). Trimming pared 3 bases from V and 1 base from J, leaving 13 bases between. Germline CDR1 and CDR2: MDHEN and SYDVKM. The CDR3 spans 17 residues. Based on the CDR3 plus reference TRBV28 and TRBJ1-6, the full variable domain is DVKVTQSSRYLVKRTGEKVFLECVQDMDHENMFWYRQDPGLGLRLIYFSYDVKMKEKGDIPEGYSVSREKKERFSLILESASTNQTSMYLCASSFYVQGSYNSPLHFGNGTRLTVT.

This clonotype was found many times. The rearrangement uses TRBV5-1 and TRBJ2-3; unclear D gene. Between the trimmed V and J ends, which lost 5 bases and 5 bases, there was a span of 15 bases. Germline V gene sequence: CDR1 SGHRS, CDR2 YFSETQ. The CDR3 spans 14 residues. The CDR3 spells CASRSELAEDTQYF. The DNA for the CDR3 is TGCGCCAGCAGGTCAGAGCTCGCCGAAGATACGCAGTATTTT.

This clonotype occurred many times. The gene calls are TRBV10-2 and TRBJ2-7; weak D call: TRBD1 (6 bases). Germline-derived CDR1 and CDR2 are WSHSY and SAAADI. CDR3 length: 14 residues. V gave up 8 bases and J gave up 0 bases, with 14 bases separating them. The CDR3 sequence is CASRMTGVSYEQYF. CDR3 in DNA: TGCGCCAGCCGCATGACAGGCGTCTCCTACGAGCAGTACTTC.

V gene TRBV27 combines with J gene TRBJ1-1, with 10 positions matching TRBD1. V lost 5 bases to trimming and J lost 8 bases; unmatched junction nucleotides: 8. Germline lookup yields CDR1 MNHEY and CDR2 SMNVEV (reference sequence). This CDR3 has 14 amino acids. The CDR3 DNA is TGTGCCAGCAGTCCCCAACGGGACAGGGGAGAAGCTTTCTTT. Translated: CASSPQRDRGEAFF.

This chain connects TRBV5-1 to TRBJ1-2, with 7 bases lining up with TRBD1. From germline, CDR1 is SGHRS and CDR2 YFSETQ. The CDR3 consists of 16 residues. The ends lost 0 bases at V and 3 bases at J; junction bases unmatched: 8. The CDR3 protein is CASSLDGTTGDYGYTF. CDR3 nucleotide sequence: TGCGCCAGCAGCTTGGACGGCACCACAGGGGACTATGGCTACACCTTC.

There are many counts of this clonotype. The gene calls are TRBV7-9 and TRBJ2-1; tentative D call: TRBD1 (6 bases). The V gene lost 2 bases and the J gene lost 2 bases, with 10 bases spanning the gap. Germline V lookup: CDR1 SEHNR, CDR2 FQNEAQ (reference sequence). The CDR3 loop spans 15 amino acids. In DNA, the CDR3 is TGTGCCAGCAGCTTAAGGCAGGGGACCTACAATGAGCAGTTCTTC. This encodes CASSLRQGTYNEQFF.

On this clonotype itself: This CDR3 fails to terminate in the conserved phenylalanine or tryptophan, so it likely reflects a read error. The chain carries TRBV20-1 and TRBJ1-2; D is undetermined. Germline CDR1 and CDR2: DFQATT and SNEGSKA (reference sequence). Trimming removed 6 bases at V and 3 bases at J, with 17 bases between. The CDR3 length is 14 residues. The CDR3 DNA is TGCAGTGCCCCTCCGACGGCCTCGGACTATGGCTACACCCTC. The encoded protein is CSAPPTASDYGYTL.

There are many counts of this clonotype. The chain links TRBV20-1 to TRBJ2-7; TRBD2 aligns across 10 bases. This CDR3 contains 15 residues. Germline values: CDR1 DFQATT, CDR2 SNEGSKA (reference sequence). V was pared by 0 bases and J by 7 bases, with 9 bases of the junction left unmatched. The CDR3 nucleotides read TGCAGTGCTAGAGATCCAGCGGGGGGGCGCGTGGAGCAGTACTTC. Protein product: CSARDPAGGRVEQYF.

This clonotype showed up many times. The rearrangement links TRBV6-5 to TRBJ2-1, with a tentative D call TRBD2 (5 bases). Germline lookup yields CDR1 MNHEY and CDR2 SVGAGI. With 6 bases removed from V and 7 bases from J, the gap between germline ends came to 19 bases. This CDR3 is 15 amino acids long. CDR3 residues: CASSQSGSPWNEQFF. The CDR3 DNA reads TGTGCCAGCAGCCAGTCGGGGTCTCCTTGGAATGAGCAGTTCTTC.

The table lists this clonotype with many counts. The chain has TRBV7-8 and TRBJ1-1; tentatively, D is TRBD1 (5 bases). Trimming pared 5 bases from V and 5 bases from J, leaving 15 bases between. Germline V CDR1 and CDR2: SGHVS, FQNEAQ. The length of the CDR3 is 14 residues. As DNA, the CDR3 is TGTGCCAGCAGCACCGTGGGGGGGGTGACTGAAGCTTTCTTT. It yields the protein CASSTVGGVTEAFF.

This clonotype has more than one count but fewer than ten. The chain links TRBV6-5 to TRBJ2-3; 8 nucleotides agree with TRBD2. V was clipped by 4 bases and J by 4 bases; unmatched bases: 10. CDR3 length equals 16 residues. Germline CDR1 and CDR2: MNHEY and SVGAGI. The CDR3 DNA reads TGTGCCAGCAGTTTCGGGGGGGCCCTCGGCCCAGATACGCAGTATTTT. This translates into CASSFGGALGPDTQYF.

V is TRBV15 and J is TRBJ1-4; TRBD1 is a possible D gene (5 bases). Trimming shortened V by 4 bases and J by 8 bases, and 20 bases separated the two germline ends. This CDR3 has 16 residues. From germline, CDR1 is LNHNV and CDR2 YYDKDF (reference sequence). The CDR3 region has the DNA TGTGCCACCAGCACCGTTCCCTTAGGGACGATCGAAAAACTGTTTTTT. This sequence encodes CATSTVPLGTIEKLFF.

This chain connects TRBV18 to TRBJ1-4, with a tentative D call TRBD1 (5 bases). This CDR3 has 15 amino acids. CDR1 and CDR2 from the germline V gene are KGHSH and LQKENI. V was pared by 3 bases and J by 7 bases, with 15 bases between. This CDR3 reads CASSPSTVGREKLFF. The DNA of the CDR3 is TGTGCCAGCTCACCGTCGACAGTGGGGCGTGAAAAACTGTTTTTT.

Ten or more counts support this clonotype. The rearrangement links TRBV28 to TRBJ2-3; D is possibly TRBD1 (6 bases). The CDR3 runs to 14 residues. Germline V gene sequence: CDR1 MDHEN, CDR2 SYDVKM. V dropped 6 bases and J dropped 3 bases, with 13 bases sitting between them. CDR3 sequence: CASRRYRVTDTQYF. DNA for the CDR3: TGTGCCAGCAGACGCTACAGGGTGACAGATACGCAGTATTTT.

This clonotype was seen ten or more times. V and J are TRBV20-1 and TRBJ2-7; 10 positions agree with TRBD2. J lost 4 bases, V lost 6 bases, and 6 bases had no gene match. The CDR3 is made up of 13 amino acids. CDR1 is DFQATT and CDR2 is SNEGSKA in the germline V gene (reference sequence). The CDR3 is CSAPLAGAYEQYF. In nucleotides, the CDR3 is TGCAGTGCCCCCCTAGCGGGGGCTTACGAGCAGTACTTC.

The J gene is TRBJ1-5, the V gene TRBV6-2 or TRBV6-3; D is unresolved. V lost 5 bases and J 2 bases, leaving 7 bases between the germline ends. The length of the CDR3 is 13 residues. Germline loops: CDR1 MNHEY, CDR2 SVGEGT. This CDR3 is CASSILGNQPQHF. The DNA of the CDR3 is TGTGCCAGCAGTATCCTCGGCAATCAGCCCCAGCATTTT.

This clonotype was seen many times. The chain recombines TRBV3-1 with TRBJ2-3, with D hard to call. CDR3 length equals 14 residues. V lost 4 bases to trimming and J lost 3 bases, with 11 bases between them. Germline CDR1 and CDR2: LGHDT and YNNKEL (reference sequence). The CDR3 DNA reads as TGTGCCAGCAGCCGAGCCTCTAGAACAGATACGCAGTATTTT. Its translation is CASSRASRTDTQYF.

This clonotype was recorded many times. The genes are TRBV3-1 and TRBJ2-7; D perhaps matches TRBD2 (5 bases). The V end was cut by 4 bases, the J end by 4 bases, with 14 bases between. Per germline, CDR1 LGHDT and CDR2 YNNKEL (reference sequence). CDR3 length: 14 amino acids. The CDR3 here is CASSLSGRVYEQYF. CDR3 coding DNA: TGTGCCAGCAGCCTAAGCGGAAGGGTTTACGAGCAGTACTTC.

This clonotype showed up many times. The chain links TRBV2 to TRBJ2-5; 16 nucleotides align to TRBD2. Trimming removed 6 bases from V and 6 bases from J; junction bases left unmatched: 13. Germline CDR1 reads SNHLY; CDR2 reads FYNNEI. This CDR3 has 18 residues. Written as DNA, the CDR3 is TGTGCCAGCAGCACCTCCGGGACTAGCGGGGGGGCCGTGAAGACCCAGTACTTC. Translated: CASSTSGTSGGAVKTQYF.

This clonotype occurred many times. This chain joins TRBV18 and TRBJ1-1; perhaps TRBD1 as D (6 bases). V was clipped by 7 bases and J by 2 bases, with 11 bases between them. Looked up from germline, CDR1 is KGHSH and CDR2 is LQKENI. The CDR3 has 13 residues. In DNA form, the CDR3 reads TGTGCCAGCTTCCCGGACAGAAACACTGAAGCTTTCTTT. Its translation is CASFPDRNTEAFF.

In this sample, this clonotype turned up many times. V usage is TRBV7-9 and J usage is TRBJ2-4; D uncertain. The CDR3 is 15 amino acids. The germline V gene encodes CDR1 SEHNR and CDR2 FQNEAQ (reference sequence). V lost 3 bases and J 1 base, leaving 10 bases between the germline ends. CDR3 sequence (DNA): TGTGCCAGCAGCTTCCCTCAAGGGGCCAAAAACATTCAGTACTTC. Protein product: CASSFPQGAKNIQYF.

The J gene is TRBJ2-7, the V gene TRBV6-6, with D possibly being TRBD2 (5 bases). Looked up from germline, CDR1 is MNHNY and CDR2 is SVGAGI (reference sequence). The CDR3 has 15 residues. V was trimmed by 2 bases and J by 3 bases, leaving 14 bases between them. CDR3 nucleotides: TGTGCCAGCAGTTACCCACCACAGCGGAACTACGAGCAGTACTTC. It is translated as CASSYPPQRNYEQYF.

J is TRBJ1-4 and V is TRBV19; D unclear. Deletions cut 4 bases from V and 0 bases from J, with 15 bases between. The CDR3 is made up of 17 amino acids. The germline gives CDR1 LNHDA, CDR2 SQIVND (reference sequence). CDR3 in DNA: TGTGCCAGTAGTAAATGGGCCAGACATGCAACTAATGAAAAACTGTTTTTT. This sequence encodes CASSKWARHATNEKLFF.